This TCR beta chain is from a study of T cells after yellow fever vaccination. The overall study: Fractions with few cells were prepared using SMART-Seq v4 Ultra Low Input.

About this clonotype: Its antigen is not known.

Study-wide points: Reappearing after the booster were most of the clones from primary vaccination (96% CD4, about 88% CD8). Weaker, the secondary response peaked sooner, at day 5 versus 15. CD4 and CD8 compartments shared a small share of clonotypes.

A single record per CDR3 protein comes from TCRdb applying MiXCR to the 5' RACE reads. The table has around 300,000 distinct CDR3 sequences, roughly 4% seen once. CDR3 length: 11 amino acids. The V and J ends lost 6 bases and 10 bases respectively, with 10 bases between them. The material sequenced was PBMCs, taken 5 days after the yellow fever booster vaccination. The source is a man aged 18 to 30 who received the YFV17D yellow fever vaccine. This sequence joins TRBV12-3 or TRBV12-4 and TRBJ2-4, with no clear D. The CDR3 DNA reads TGTGCCAGCAGCCTAAGTGGAATTCAGTACTTC. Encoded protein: CASSLSGIQYF.